This T cell receptor beta chain was captured by sequencing in a study of OX40 agonist ivuxolimab in advanced cancers. For the study at large: It was permissible to have had prior anti-PD-1, anti-PD-L1 or anti-CTLA-4 therapy, and under 45% had some. One hepatocellular carcinoma and two cutaneous melanoma patients partially responded.

Trimming at V came to 0 bases and at J to 4 bases, leaving 3 bases not matched to a gene. Germline V gene sequence: CDR1 SGHNT, CDR2 YYREEE (reference sequence). This CDR3 spans 14 amino acids. Using immunoSEQ multiplex PCR, the repertoire was profiled, and TCRdb retains in-frame clones only, with some absent. The table lists approximately 60,000 clones, roughly four fifths of them singletons, with 0.9% to 1.1% in the top ten. Blood sampling took place at baseline, cycle 4 day 1, and cycle 7 day 1. The sequencing used CD4+ or CD8+ T cells sorted from blood, collected in a trial of the OX40 agonist ivuxolimab. This TCR came from an adult with an advanced solid tumor such as melanoma, head and neck, liver or kidney cancer. V is TRBV5-4 and J is TRBJ1-2; 7 bases are a match to TRBD1. CDR3 DNA: TGTGCCAGCAGCTTGGGGGACAGCGGCTATGGCTACACCTTC. Amino acid sequence: CASSLGDSGYGYTF.